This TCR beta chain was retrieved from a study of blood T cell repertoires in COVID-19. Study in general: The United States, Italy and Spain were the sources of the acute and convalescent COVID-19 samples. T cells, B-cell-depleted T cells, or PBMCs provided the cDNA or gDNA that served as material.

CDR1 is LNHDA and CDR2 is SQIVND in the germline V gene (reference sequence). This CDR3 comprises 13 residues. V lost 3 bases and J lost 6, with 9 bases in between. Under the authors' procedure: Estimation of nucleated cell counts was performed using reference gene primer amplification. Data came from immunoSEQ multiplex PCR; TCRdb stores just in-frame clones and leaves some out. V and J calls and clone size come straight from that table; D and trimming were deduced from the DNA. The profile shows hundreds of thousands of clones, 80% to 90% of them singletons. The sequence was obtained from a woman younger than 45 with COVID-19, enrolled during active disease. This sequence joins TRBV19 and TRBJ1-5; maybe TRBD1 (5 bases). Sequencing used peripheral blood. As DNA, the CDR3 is TGTGCCAGTAGTATCAGGGATCCTCAGCCCCAGCATTTT. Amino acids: CASSIRDPQPQHF.